The 26 T cell receptor beta chains reported below all come from one sample, sequenced in a study of early T cells in non-severe SARS-CoV-2 infection. Each CDR3 protein gets one entry after TCRdb re-called the 5' RACE reads with MiXCR. The table shows 25,000 to 30,000 distinct CDR3 sequences, with about 6% occurring only once. The material was whole blood, obtained at baseline. These receptors all come from an adult who was a healthcare worker with PCR-confirmed SARS-CoV-2 infection or an uninfected control (not recorded which).

There are many counts of this clonotype. The chain is built from TRBV20-1 and TRBJ2-7; possible D gene TRBD2, 6 bases. Germline CDR1 and CDR2: DFQATT and SNEGSKA (reference sequence). The CDR3 has 13 amino acids. Trimming took 0 bases from V and 5 from J, leaving 11 bases between them. The CDR3 here is CSARDPSGDEQYF. The CDR3 nucleotides are TGCAGTGCTAGAGATCCCTCGGGGGACGAGCAGTACTTC.

This clonotype was counted at least ten times. The genes are TRBV10-3 and TRBJ1-1; 10 bases map to TRBD1. This CDR3 has 14 residues. J lost 1 base, V lost 7 bases, and 3 bases had no gene match. Germline loops: CDR1 ENHRY, CDR2 SYGVKD. CDR3 sequence: CAITRDRGNTEAFF. For the CDR3, the DNA is TGTGCCATCACCCGGGACAGGGGGAACACTGAAGCTTTCTTT.

This clonotype was counted many times. The gene calls are TRBV7-2 and TRBJ1-1, with D perhaps matching TRBD1 (5 bases). The CDR3 has 15 amino acids. Germline V gives CDR1 SGHTA, CDR2 FQGNSA. Trimming took 1 base from V and 6 from J, leaving 15 bases between them. CDR3: CASSLEQAQAAEAFF. CDR3 coding DNA: TGTGCCAGCAGCTTAGAACAGGCCCAGGCGGCTGAAGCTTTCTTT.

This clonotype has a handful of counts. The rearrangement links TRBV7-3 to TRBJ2-1; 12 bases align to TRBD2. Germline V lookup: CDR1 SGHTA, CDR2 FQGTGA. The CDR3 is 14 residues long. The V gene end was trimmed by 2 bases and the J gene end by 7 bases; junction bases not matched to a gene: 0. The CDR3 spells CASSLGTSGNEQFF. The CDR3 DNA follows: TGTGCCAGCAGCTTAGGGACTAGCGGGAATGAGCAGTTCTTC.

This clonotype was recorded many times. The gene calls are TRBV20-1 and TRBJ2-4; D is undetermined. V lost 0 bases and J lost 1, with 7 bases in between. Germline CDR1 and CDR2: DFQATT and SNEGSKA (reference sequence). CDR3 length: 14 amino acids. This CDR3 reads CSARDPKAKNIQYF. DNA for the CDR3: TGCAGTGCTAGAGATCCGAAGGCCAAAAACATTCAGTACTTC.

This clonotype has ten or more counts. This chain connects TRBV20-1 to TRBJ1-6; TRBD1 aligns across 9 bases. Germline CDR1 is DFQATT and CDR2 is SNEGSKA (reference sequence). V was pared by 6 bases and J by 9 bases, with 9 bases of the junction left unmatched. This CDR3 has 14 residues. The CDR3 spells CSAQATGGGSPLHF. CDR3 nucleotide sequence: TGCAGTGCCCAGGCGACAGGGGGAGGTTCACCCCTCCACTTT.

Many counts were recorded for this clonotype. The chain combines TRBV7-2 with TRBJ2-3; TRBD1 agrees at 8 bases. The J segment lost 4 bases and the V segment lost 2 bases, leaving 5 bases of the junction unmatched. This CDR3 comprises 15 residues. Per the germline V gene, CDR1 is SGHTA and CDR2 is FQGNSA. CDR3 protein: CASSLMTGASDTQYF. CDR3 DNA sequence: TGTGCCAGCAGCTTAATGACAGGGGCCTCAGATACGCAGTATTTT.

The chain employs TRBV28 and TRBJ2-5; D call uncertain. Trimming cost V 4 bases and J 0 bases, with 9 bases left between them. The CDR3 runs to 14 residues. CDR1 MDHEN and CDR2 SYDVKM come from the germline V gene. DNA for the CDR3: TGTGCCAGCAGTTCCCCCTTGTACCAAGAGACCCAGTACTTC. Protein product: CASSSPLYQETQYF. Full variable domain (outside the CDR3, taken from reference TRBV28 and TRBJ2-5): DVKVTQSSRYLVKRTGEKVFLECVQDMDHENMFWYRQDPGLGLRLIYFSYDVKMKEKGDIPEGYSVSREKKERFSLILESASTNQTSMYLCASSSPLYQETQYFGPGTRLLVL.

The sample holds many counts of this clonotype. This sequence joins TRBV19 and TRBJ2-7; 12 nucleotides agree with TRBD2. The CDR3 covers 14 residues. V shed 3 bases and J 4 bases; nucleotides not matched to a gene: 1. Germline V lookup: CDR1 LNHDA, CDR2 SQIVND (reference sequence). The CDR3 reads CASSITSGRYEQYF. The CDR3 nucleotides are TGTGCCAGTAGTATTACTAGCGGGAGGTACGAGCAGTACTTC. Filled out from reference TRBV19 and TRBJ2-7, the complete variable domain reads DGGITQSPKYLFRKEGQNVTLSCEQNLNHDAMYWYRQDPGQGLRLIYYSQIVNDFQKGDIAEGYSVSREKKESFPLTVTSAQKNPTAFYLCASSITSGRYEQYFGPGTRLTVT.

The sample holds many counts of this clonotype. The chain is built from TRBV12-3 or TRBV12-4 and TRBJ2-2; possibly TRBD1 or TRBD2 for D (6 bases each). V shed 4 bases and J shed 4 bases, with 7 bases lying between them. The CDR3 extends over 13 amino acids. The chain's CDR3 is CASSSGATGELFF. The CDR3 DNA reads TGTGCCAGCAGTTCGGGGGCCACCGGGGAGCTGTTTTTT.

In its sample, this clonotype was seen a few times. The rearrangement joins TRBV7-3 to TRBJ2-3; D unresolved. Deletions cut 2 bases from V and 2 bases from J, with 8 bases between. The CDR3 is 14 residues long. CDR1 is SGHTA, CDR2 FQGTGA, per germline. CDR3 nucleotides: TGTGCCAGCAGCTTAGGCGGAAACACAGATACGCAGTATTTT. It translates to CASSLGGNTDTQYF.

V is TRBV6-1 and J is TRBJ1-6, with D unresolved. Trimming pared 1 base from V and 8 bases from J, leaving 15 bases between. CDR1 and CDR2 from the germline V gene are MNHNS and SASEGT. This CDR3 has 16 amino acids. CDR3 sequence reads: CASSEGAGQTDSPLHF. The DNA for the CDR3 is TGTGCCAGCAGTGAAGGGGCAGGCCAAACCGATTCACCCCTCCACTTT.

This clonotype occurred many times. CDR3 region: CASSPGQGAYEQYF. CDR3 nucleotides: TGCGCCAGCAGCCCGGGACAGGGGGCCTACGAGCAGTACTTC. The rearrangement uses TRBV5-1 and TRBJ2-7; 11 bases align to TRBD1. The CDR3 runs to 14 residues. Trimming cost V 4 bases and J 2 bases; bases outside gene matches: 2. Germline V gene data show CDR1 as SGHRS and CDR2 as YFSETQ.

This clonotype has at least ten counts. The chain employs TRBV20-1 and TRBJ2-2; D may correspond to TRBD1 or TRBD2 (5 bases each). Trimming pared 5 bases from V and 4 bases from J, leaving 14 bases between. CDR1 DFQATT and CDR2 SNEGSKA come from the germline V gene (reference sequence). This CDR3 contains 14 residues. CDR3 bases: TGCAGTGCTCGGGGACCTCGTGGCACCGGGGAGCTGTTTTTT. Translation: CSARGPRGTGELFF.

This clonotype was counted many times. The rearrangement uses TRBV2 and TRBJ2-1; D possibly corresponds to TRBD2 (6 bases). This CDR3 has 15 amino acids. The V gene's germline CDR1 is SNHLY and CDR2 FYNNEI. Deletions cut 7 bases from V and 5 bases from J, with 18 bases between. This chain's CDR3 is CASKIGGNPNNEQFF. In nucleotides, the CDR3 is TGTGCCAGCAAAATCGGCGGGAACCCGAACAATGAGCAGTTCTTC. Complete variable domain (other parts from reference TRBV2 and TRBJ2-1): EPEVTQTPSHQVTQMGQEVILRCVPISNHLYFYWYRQILGQKVEFLVSFYNNEISEKSEIFDDQFSVERPDGSNFTLKIRSTKLEDSAMYFCASKIGGNPNNEQFFGPGTRLTVL.

This clonotype was detected ten times or more. This chain joins TRBV29-1 and TRBJ1-3; D gene uncertain. Trimming cost V 0 bases and J 0 bases, with 12 bases left between them. CDR1 is SQVTM, CDR2 ANQGSEA, per germline. This CDR3 spans 16 amino acids. This CDR3 reads CSVEDGRVSSGNTIYF. CDR3 in DNA: TGCAGCGTTGAAGATGGGCGGGTTTCCTCTGGAAACACCATATATTTT.

This clonotype was recorded many times. The rearrangement links TRBV4-1 to TRBJ2-5; 9 bases are shared with TRBD1. CDR3 size: 16 residues. The V and J ends lost 0 bases and 4 bases, in that order; junction bases with no gene match: 6. Germline-derived CDR1 and CDR2 are MGHRA and YSYEKL. Here the CDR3 DNA reads TGCGCCAGCAGCCAAGAACACAGGGGGCAAGGAGAGACCCAGTACTTC. Its translation is CASSQEHRGQGETQYF.

This clonotype was recorded many times. The chain recombines TRBV7-3 with TRBJ2-1; possibly TRBD2 for D (6 bases). The CDR3 totals 13 residues. With 8 bases removed from V and 4 bases from J, the gap between germline ends came to 12 bases. Germline-derived CDR1 and CDR2 are SGHTA and FQGTGA. The DNA for the CDR3 is TGTGCCAGCGGAGGGGACGGATACAATGAGCAGTTCTTC. It encodes CASGGDGYNEQFF.

This clonotype was seen many times. J is TRBJ2-7 and V is TRBV18; TRBD2 aligns across 8 bases. This CDR3 spans 12 amino acids. Germline V CDR1 and CDR2: KGHSH, LQKENI. J was trimmed by 4 bases and V by 8 bases; bases with no gene match: 4. The CDR3 region has the DNA TGTGCCAGCCGGGGGGGGTCTTACGAGCAGTACTTC. Translation: CASRGGSYEQYF.

This clonotype was counted a few times. This chain connects TRBV5-6 to TRBJ2-7, with D unclear. V lost 4 bases and J 4 bases, leaving 12 bases between the germline ends. CDR1 is SGHDT and CDR2 is YYEEEE in the germline V gene. The CDR3 length is 13 residues. DNA of the CDR3: TGTGCCAGCAGCCGTAGGGAAGGGTACGAGCAGTACTTC. Translated, it gives CASSRREGYEQYF.

This clonotype showed up many times. The CDR3: CASTIQGQPQHF. As DNA, the CDR3 is TGTGCCAGCACCATACAGGGACAGCCCCAGCATTTT. The V call is TRBV12-3 or TRBV12-4, the J call TRBJ1-5; tentative D call: TRBD1 (6 bases). This CDR3 spans 12 amino acids. Trimming removed 7 bases from V and 7 bases from J, with 11 bases in between.

In its sample, this clonotype was seen many times. This chain connects TRBV6-1 to TRBJ2-1; D is perhaps TRBD2 (7 bases). The V gene lost 6 bases and the J gene lost 5 bases, with 20 bases spanning the gap. The length of the CDR3 is 16 residues. The germline gives CDR1 MNHNS, CDR2 SASEGT. CDR3 sequence: CASSERRRGPNNEQFF. CDR3 sequence (DNA): TGTGCCAGCAGCGAACGTCGGCGGGGGCCTAACAATGAGCAGTTCTTC.

Many counts were recorded for this clonotype. The chain combines TRBV12-3 or TRBV12-4 with TRBJ1-4; D remains unclear. Trimming left V 3 bases short and J 7 bases short, with 12 bases between. The CDR3 totals 14 residues. CDR3 coding DNA: TGTGCCAGCAGTTTGGGTCATAACTTTGAAAAACTGTTTTTT. It is translated as CASSLGHNFEKLFF.

At least ten counts were recorded for this clonotype. The genes are TRBV3-1 and TRBJ2-1; 7 positions agree with TRBD1. CDR1 is LGHDT and CDR2 is YNNKEL in the germline V gene (reference sequence). The CDR3 has 15 residues. J lost 3 bases, V lost 0 bases, and 2 bases had no gene match. CDR3 protein: CASSQETGRYNEQFF. CDR3 nucleotide sequence: TGTGCCAGCAGCCAAGAGACAGGGCGCTACAATGAGCAGTTCTTC.

This clonotype was picked up many times. The V and J genes are TRBV10-3 and TRBJ2-7; D may be TRBD1 or TRBD2 (5 bases each). V shed 8 bases and J shed 4 bases, with 12 bases lying between them. Germline-derived CDR1 and CDR2 are ENHRY and SYGVKD. CDR3 size: 12 residues. The CDR3 loop reads CAIGTSLYEQYF. For the CDR3, the DNA is TGTGCCATCGGGACGAGCTTATACGAGCAGTACTTC.

This clonotype was seen ten or more times. The rearrangement joins TRBV19 to TRBJ1-5; D not resolved. This CDR3 has 15 amino acids. Trimming shortened V by 3 bases and J by 4 bases, and 13 bases separated the two germline ends. CDR1 and CDR2 (germline): LNHDA, SQIVND (reference sequence). The CDR3 here is CASSIGGWGNQPQHF. The CDR3 bases are TGTGCCAGTAGTATCGGAGGGTGGGGAAATCAGCCCCAGCATTTT.